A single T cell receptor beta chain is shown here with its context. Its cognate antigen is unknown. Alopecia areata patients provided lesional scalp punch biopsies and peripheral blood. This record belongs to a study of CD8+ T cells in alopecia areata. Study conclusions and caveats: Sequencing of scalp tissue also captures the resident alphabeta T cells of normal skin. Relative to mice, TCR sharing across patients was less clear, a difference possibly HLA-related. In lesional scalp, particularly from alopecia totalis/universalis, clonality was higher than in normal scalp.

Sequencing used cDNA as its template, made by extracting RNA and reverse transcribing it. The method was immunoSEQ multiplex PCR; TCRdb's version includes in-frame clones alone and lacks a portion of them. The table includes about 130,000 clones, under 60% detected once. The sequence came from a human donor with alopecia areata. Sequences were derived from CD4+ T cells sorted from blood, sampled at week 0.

This chain's CDR3 is CATSRDLGKLSGNTIYF. In DNA form, the CDR3 reads TGTGCCACCAGCAGAGATCTGGGGAAACTCTCTGGAAACACCATATATTTT. This chain joins TRBV15 and TRBJ1-3; D is uncertain. Trimming took off 0 bases at V and 0 bases at J, with 12 bases between the two ends. Germline CDR1 and CDR2: LNHNV and YYDKDF (reference sequence). This CDR3 has 17 amino acids.